This T cell receptor beta chain is drawn from a study of Ad26.COV2.S vaccination and SARS-CoV-2 variants. Profiling relied on immunoSEQ multiplex PCR, and the TCRdb table lists in-frame clones only, not all of them. The sample lists roughly 240,000 clones, approximately 88% occurring once. Germline assignment: CDR1 LNHDA and CDR2 SQIVND (reference sequence). CDR3 length equals 14 residues. The J segment lost 6 bases and the V segment lost 3 bases, leaving 6 bases of the junction unmatched. Regarding this clone: Its specificity is unknown.

As for treatment: 15 to 20 received Ad26.COV2.S at low or high dose, single or two shots; several received placebo; per-sample allocation not given. Sampling happened 63 days after the first vaccine or placebo injection. General study findings and limits: Breadth, reportedly substantial, characterized the spike-specific CD8+ and CD4+ T cell responses after vaccination.

The chain combines TRBV19 with TRBJ1-2, with 8 nucleotides matching TRBD1. The sequences come from peripheral blood, collected in a trial of Ad26.COV2.S vaccine versus placebo. The TCR comes from a person aged 18-65 years who received the Ad26.COV2.S COVID-19 vaccine or a placebo. CDR3 sequence: CASSIPGGENGYTF. The DNA of the CDR3 is TGTGCCAGTAGTATCCCAGGGGGCGAGAATGGCTACACCTTC. Looking up the rest from reference TRBV19 and TRBJ1-2 gives the full variable domain: DGGITQSPKYLFRKEGQNVTLSCEQNLNHDAMYWYRQDPGQGLRLIYYSQIVNDFQKGDIAEGYSVSREKKESFPLTVTSAQKNPTAFYLCASSIPGGENGYTFGSGTRLTVV.